The present entry profiles one TCR beta chain with its context. What it recognizes is unknown. CDR3 length: 15 residues. Trimming shortened V by 0 bases and J by 1 base, and 8 bases separated the two germline ends. CDR1 SGHNT and CDR2 YYREEE come from the germline V gene (reference sequence). CD4+ cells of the naive, central memory, regulatory and stem cell-like memory types were sorted via CD45RO/CCR7/CD25/CD127/CD95/CD27. Sequencing targeted expressed TCRB transcripts, as all isolated RNA had been reverse transcribed. Repertoires were generated with immunoSEQ multiplex PCR, while TCRdb's copy carries only in-frame clones and drops some. The sample carries about 400,000 clones, approximately 12% recorded once. The data stem from a study of beta chain features in type 1 diabetes. Study-wide points: Because the template was cDNA, high-expressing cells might be over-represented.

Specimen: naive CD4+ T cells from blood. The V and J genes are TRBV5-4 and TRBJ2-1; D not resolved. The sequence came from a man between 18 and 29 years old in good health. DNA for the CDR3: TGTGCCAGCAGCTTGGAACGCGGTTCCTACAATGAGCAGTTCTTC. Residues: CASSLERGSYNEQFF.